A single sample gave rise to the 32 T cell receptor beta chains below, sequenced in a study of CD8+ T cells in alopecia areata. Treatment noted: oral pan-JAK inhibitor, 5-10 mg twice daily. cDNA serving as the sequencing template came from extracted, reverse transcribed RNA. Generated by immunoSEQ multiplex PCR, the TCRdb table keeps only in-frame clones and is missing some. The data hold about 220,000 clones, with more than 45% observed a single time. Source: CD4+ T cells sorted from blood, taken at week 4, from a patient treated with tofacitinib. The receptor set was obtained from a human donor with alopecia areata.

Many counts were recorded for this clone. This chain uses TRBV5-1 with TRBJ2-2, with D hard to call. The CDR3 spans 13 residues. Germline assignment: CDR1 SGHRS and CDR2 YFSETQ. Trimming removed 4 bases at V and 5 bases at J, with 9 bases between. The CDR3 DNA is TGCGCCAGCAGCGCCGCCGGAACCGGGGAGCTGTTTTTT. It encodes CASSAAGTGELFF.

This clone was counted only a few times. The V gene is TRBV5-1, the J gene TRBJ2-7; D unclear. This CDR3 is 14 amino acids long. Germline-derived CDR1 and CDR2 are SGHRS and YFSETQ. The V end lost 0 bases, the J end lost 4 bases, and 11 bases lay between the germline ends. As DNA, the CDR3 is TGCGCCAGCAGCTTGGACGGGCCACCTTACGAGCAGTACTTC. Translated: CASSLDGPPYEQYF.

The gene calls are TRBV19 and TRBJ1-2; 8 nucleotides line up with TRBD1. The V gene end was trimmed by 7 bases and the J gene end by 3 bases; junction bases not matched to a gene: 10. CDR1 and CDR2 from the germline V gene are LNHDA and SQIVND (reference sequence). The length of the CDR3 is 15 residues. The CDR3 DNA reads TGTGCCAGTACCGAAGGACAGGGTTCCTACTATGGCTACACCTTC. Translated: CASTEGQGSYYGYTF.

The J gene is TRBJ1-2, the V gene TRBV19, with D possibly TRBD1 on 5 matching bases. Germline V gene data show CDR1 as LNHDA and CDR2 as SQIVND (reference sequence). Trimming shortened V by 5 bases and J by 5 bases, and 15 bases separated the two germline ends. This CDR3 is 14 amino acids long. The DNA of the CDR3 is TGTGCCAGTAGTCTCCAGGGAGTTCAGTATGGCTACACCTTC. This sequence encodes CASSLQGVQYGYTF.

This chain joins TRBV29-1 and TRBJ2-3; 8 nucleotides line up with TRBD2. The CDR3 loop spans 17 amino acids. The germline CDR1 and CDR2 sequences are SQVTM and ANQGSEA. The CDR3 DNA follows: TGCAGTCAGAGGGCTCTCCGAGGGGGAGGAGCGGGGGCTACGCAGTATTTT. This sequence encodes CSQRALRGGGAGATQYF.

This chain joins TRBV18 and TRBJ1-1; possibly TRBD1 for D (5 bases). The V and J ends lost 3 bases and 3 bases respectively, with 8 bases between them. The CDR3 consists of 13 residues. Germline V gene data show CDR1 as KGHSH and CDR2 as LQKENI. CDR3 sequence reads: CASSPQGYTEAFF. The CDR3 coding sequence is TGTGCCAGCTCACCCCAGGGATACACTGAAGCTTTCTTT.

V and J are TRBV5-6 and TRBJ1-2, with 8 bases identical to TRBD1. V trimming: 5 bases; J trimming: 4 bases; junction bases outside the gene matches: 13. Germline CDR1 SGHDT, CDR2 YYEEEE. The CDR3 has 16 amino acids. The CDR3 loop is CASSTQRRGQAYGYTF. DNA of the CDR3: TGTGCCAGCAGTACCCAAAGAAGGGGACAGGCCTATGGCTACACCTTC.

This clone has only one observation. The chain joins TRBV29-1 to TRBJ2-3; tentatively, D is TRBD2 (5 bases). The CDR3 is made up of 14 amino acids. The V and J ends lost 8 bases and 6 bases respectively, with 21 bases between them. Germline values: CDR1 SQVTM, CDR2 ANQGSEA. The CDR3 sequence is CSPTRTAKRDTQYF. DNA for the CDR3: TGCAGCCCGACCCGGACTGCGAAACGCGATACGCAGTATTTT.

A few counts support this clone. The chain uses TRBV30 and TRBJ2-1, with TRBD2 as a possible D gene (5 bases). V was trimmed by 7 bases and J by 9 bases, leaving 16 bases between them. Germline lookup yields CDR1 GTSNPN and CDR2 SVGIG (reference sequence). CDR3 length equals 12 residues. CDR3 protein: CASTRRGFEQFF. The CDR3 DNA reads as TGTGCCTCAACGAGAAGAGGGTTTGAGCAGTTCTTC.

As regards this clone: Other nucleotide sequences in the sample specify the same CDR3. V is TRBV30 and J is TRBJ1-1; D unclear. Germline values: CDR1 GTSNPN, CDR2 SVGIG (reference sequence). This CDR3 spans 13 amino acids. Trimming left V 1 base short and J 0 bases short, with 6 bases between. CDR3 in amino acids: CAWSEGMNTEAFF. The CDR3 DNA is TGTGCCTGGAGTGAGGGCATGAACACTGAAGCTTTCTTT.

The table lists this clone with a few counts. Additional DNA sequences in this sample encode the identical CDR3. The chain has TRBV30 and TRBJ1-5; 10 nucleotides match TRBD1. The CDR3 sequence is 13 residues long. The J segment lost 5 bases and the V segment lost 3 bases, leaving 1 base of the junction unmatched. Germline V gives CDR1 GTSNPN, CDR2 SVGIG (reference sequence). The CDR3 coding sequence is TGTGCCTGGAGGGACAGGGGGGATCAGCCCCAGCATTTT. This encodes CAWRDRGDQPQHF.

The V and J genes are TRBV7-2 and TRBJ1-1; D remains unclear. The germline V gene encodes CDR1 SGHTA and CDR2 FQGNSA. The germline V and J ends were trimmed by 2 bases and 1 base, with 5 bases remaining between them. CDR3 length equals 13 residues. CDR3 region: CASSLFWNTEAFF. In DNA form, the CDR3 reads TGTGCCAGCAGCTTATTTTGGAACACTGAAGCTTTCTTT.

The chain recombines TRBV29-1 with TRBJ1-2; D gene ambiguous. Germline assignment: CDR1 SQVTM and CDR2 ANQGSEA. V lost 2 bases, J lost 5 bases, and 6 bases lay in between. This CDR3 is built from 11 residues. The CDR3 is CSVEPVYGYTF. CDR3 nucleotides: TGCAGCGTTGAACCAGTGTATGGCTACACCTTC.

This clone was seen a handful of times. The rearrangement links TRBV9 to TRBJ2-5, with D uncertain. Between the trimmed V and J ends, which lost 4 bases and 6 bases, there was a span of 22 bases. Germline lookup yields CDR1 SGDLS and CDR2 YYNGEE. The CDR3 is 16 residues long. The CDR3 here is CASSTSPRSRSQTQYF. The CDR3 bases are TGTGCCAGCAGCACATCGCCGAGGAGCCGTTCCCAGACCCAGTACTTC.

The chain couples TRBV11-2 to TRBJ1-1; the D gene is possibly TRBD1 (5 bases). Germline loops: CDR1 SGHAT, CDR2 FQNNGV. This CDR3 has 13 residues. V lost 5 bases and J lost 1, with 8 bases in between. The CDR3 nucleotides are TGTGCCAGCAGCCCGGACACGAACACTGAAGCTTTCTTT. Translation: CASSPDTNTEAFF.

The chain recombines TRBV29-1 with TRBJ2-3; D could derive from TRBD1 or TRBD2 (5 bases each). The CDR3 extends over 13 amino acids. Germline V gives CDR1 SQVTM, CDR2 ANQGSEA. V gave up 5 bases and J gave up 4 bases, with 13 bases separating them. The CDR3 nucleotides are TGCAGCGTTTGGGACGGGACGCCAGATACGCAGTATTTT. Its protein is CSVWDGTPDTQYF.

This rearrangement joins TRBV5-6 to TRBJ1-6; D perhaps matches TRBD1 (5 bases). CDR1 is SGHDT and CDR2 is YYEEEE in the germline V gene. This CDR3 has 16 residues. The ends were cut back, 1 base at V and 9 bases at J, with 17 bases in the middle. CDR3 region: CASSLWRAYGTSPLHF. In DNA form, the CDR3 reads TGTGCCAGCAGCTTGTGGAGGGCCTACGGGACTTCACCCCTCCACTTT.

V usage is TRBV11-3 and J usage is TRBJ1-1; unclear D gene. The ends were cut back, 0 bases at V and 2 bases at J, with 1 base in the middle. The CDR3 is made up of 12 amino acids. Looked up from germline, CDR1 is SGHNT and CDR2 is YENEEA. CDR3 residues: CASSLDNTEAFF. CDR3 nucleotide sequence: TGTGCCAGCAGCTTAGACAACACTGAAGCTTTCTTT.

This rearrangement joins TRBV19 to TRBJ1-2, with 7 bases matching TRBD1. CDR1 and CDR2 from the germline V gene are LNHDA and SQIVND (reference sequence). The CDR3 is 15 residues long. After removal of 4 bases from V and 8 bases from J, the junction contained 13 bases not matched to a gene. The CDR3 nucleotides are TGTGCCAGTAGTACCCTGACAGGGCCCACGGGAGGCTACACCTTC. Protein product: CASSTLTGPTGGYTF.

The chain uses TRBV11-2 and TRBJ1-2, with 10 positions matching TRBD1. The germline CDR1 and CDR2 sequences are SGHAT and FQNNGV. V trimming: 1 base; J trimming: 5 bases; junction bases outside the gene matches: 1. The CDR3 is made up of 14 amino acids. The CDR3 reads CASSLGDRGYGYTF. In DNA, the CDR3 is TGTGCCAGCAGCTTAGGGGACAGGGGATATGGCTACACCTTC.

This clone was observed a handful of times. J is TRBJ1-4 and V is TRBV12-5, with 8 bases identical to TRBD1. The CDR3 is made up of 15 amino acids. V was clipped by 1 base and J by 9 bases; unmatched bases: 7. From germline, CDR1 is LGHNT and CDR2 FRNRAP. CDR3: CASGLAGGARQKLFF. In DNA form, the CDR3 reads TGTGCTAGTGGTTTGGCAGGGGGCGCGAGGCAAAAACTGTTTTTT. Based on the CDR3 plus reference TRBV12-5 and TRBJ1-4, the full variable domain is DARVTQTPRHKVTEMGQEVTMRCQPILGHNTVFWYRQTMMQGLELLAYFRNRAPLDDSGMPKDRFSAEMPDATLATLKIQPSEPRDSAVYFCASGLAGGARQKLFFGSGTQLSVL.

This clone was detected a few times. The CDR3 loop reads CSVDEGATGELFF. The CDR3 DNA reads as TGCAGCGTCGACGAGGGTGCTACCGGGGAGCTGTTTTTT. The rearrangement links TRBV29-1 to TRBJ2-2; maybe TRBD2 (5 bases). This CDR3 contains 13 residues. The V end lost 6 bases, the J end lost 5 bases, and 13 bases lay between the germline ends. Germline V CDR1 and CDR2: SQVTM, ANQGSEA.

Remarks on this clone: The sample carries other DNA sequences with the same CDR3. The gene calls are TRBV29-1 and TRBJ2-7, with 8 bases lining up with TRBD1. Germline V gene data show CDR1 as SQVTM and CDR2 as ANQGSEA. Trimming took 6 bases from V and 1 from J; bases not matched to a gene: 2. There are 12 residues in the CDR3. DNA of the CDR3: TGCAGCGTCCGGACAGGGTCCTACGAGCAGTACTTC. This translates into CSVRTGSYEQYF.

The V call is TRBV29-1, the J call TRBJ2-7; 10 bases align to TRBD1. The V gene end was trimmed by 3 bases and the J gene end by 5 bases; junction bases not matched to a gene: 4. Germline loops: CDR1 SQVTM, CDR2 ANQGSEA. The CDR3 totals 13 residues. The CDR3 DNA is TGCAGCGTTGATTGGGGACAGGGGAACGAGCAGTACTTC. Translation gives CSVDWGQGNEQYF.

The V call is TRBV6-1, the J call TRBJ1-6, with a tentative D call TRBD1 (6 bases). Deletions cut 3 bases from V and 7 bases from J, with 13 bases between. CDR1 MNHNS and CDR2 SASEGT come from the germline V gene. The CDR3 runs to 15 residues. In nucleotides, the CDR3 is TGTGCCAGCAGTGACGCAGGGAGGGGGAATTCACCCCTCCACTTT. Amino acids: CASSDAGRGNSPLHF.

The chain links TRBV7-2 to TRBJ2-1; the D is unclear. The CDR3 has 13 amino acids. Germline assignment: CDR1 SGHTA and CDR2 FQGNSA. With 1 base removed from V and 9 bases from J, the gap between germline ends came to 10 bases. CDR3: CASSLGGAIEQFF. The CDR3 region has the DNA TGTGCCAGCAGCTTAGGAGGAGCGATTGAGCAGTTCTTC.

On this clone: Other DNA sequences within the sample encode an identical CDR3. CDR3 sequence: CASSAGTSTDTQYF. The CDR3 nucleotides read TGTGCCAGCAGCGCGGGTACTAGCACAGATACGCAGTATTTT. This chain joins TRBV9 and TRBJ2-3; D is ambiguous. Trimming removed 3 bases from V and 0 bases from J, with 8 bases in between. Germline lookup yields CDR1 SGDLS and CDR2 YYNGEE. This CDR3 spans 14 amino acids.

This sequence joins TRBV2 and TRBJ2-3, with D unresolved. V was shortened by 4 bases and J by 3 bases, with 8 bases between the two germline ends. CDR1 SNHLY and CDR2 FYNNEI come from the germline V gene. This CDR3 is 13 amino acids long. The CDR3 loop is CASSVEKTDTQYF. Here the CDR3 DNA reads TGTGCCAGCAGTGTAGAGAAAACAGATACGCAGTATTTT.

The V and J genes are TRBV4-3 and TRBJ2-3; D might be TRBD1 (6 bases). V shed 3 bases and J shed 2 bases, with 15 bases lying between them. CDR1 LGHNA and CDR2 YSLEER come from the germline V gene. CDR3 length equals 16 residues. In DNA form, the CDR3 reads TGCGCCAGCAGCCAGGGGGCTACTTCTGACACAGATACGCAGTATTTT. Translated: CASSQGATSDTDTQYF.

The chain links TRBV29-1 to TRBJ2-5; possible D gene TRBD1, 5 bases. The CDR3 has 13 residues. The ends were cut back, 6 bases at V and 5 bases at J, with 16 bases in the middle. Germline V gene data show CDR1 as SQVTM and CDR2 as ANQGSEA. This CDR3 is CSVWGRRKETQYF. DNA for the CDR3: TGCAGCGTGTGGGGCCGGCGAAAGGAGACCCAGTACTTC.

The count of this clone is one. The chain combines TRBV15 with TRBJ2-4; a weak D match, TRBD2 (6 bases). Between the trimmed V and J ends, which lost 0 bases and 9 bases, there was a span of 15 bases. Germline V lookup: CDR1 LNHNV, CDR2 YYDKDF (reference sequence). CDR3 size: 15 residues. The CDR3 region is CATSRDRRGVGIQYF. In DNA form, the CDR3 reads TGTGCCACCAGCAGAGATCGGCGCGGGGTTGGCATTCAGTACTTC.

The rearrangement joins TRBV18 to TRBJ2-3; 8 bases are shared with TRBD2. This CDR3 comprises 15 residues. Trimming removed 3 bases from V and 0 bases from J; junction bases left unmatched: 2. Germline values: CDR1 KGHSH, CDR2 LQKENI. The CDR3 spells CASSPTGGSTDTQYF. The CDR3 region has the DNA TGTGCCAGCTCACCTACGGGGGGGAGCACAGATACGCAGTATTTT.